This passage covers 20 T cell receptor beta chains from one sample sequenced in a study of tumor and adjacent non-tumor tissue in lung cancer (dated by TCRdb to the late 2010s). RNA was extracted from bulk unsorted tissue and checked for quality with a NanoDrop ND-1000 and an Agilent 2100. Library creation used multiplex PCR. The listed sequencing device is Illumina HiSeq 2500. TCRbeta libraries were built by three rounds of nested PCR using primers (Table S4), following protocols modified from ARM-PCR. In-frame beta chains were kept once TCRdb had trimmed the public reads at Q25 with fastp and called clones with MiXCR. Rows with one shared CDR3 protein collapse into an entry with the most common genes and DNA. The sample records 95,000 to 150,000 distinct CDR3 sequences, approximately 71% of which are singletons. In total, the top ten clones hold 9.5% to 15% of the sample. The material sequenced was lung tumor tissue. The receptors come from a man aged 25 to 40 with non-small cell lung cancer.

Details on this clonotype: This may be a read error, as it is one base from a much larger clone. The J gene is TRBJ1-4, the V gene TRBV6-5, with TRBD1 matching over 7 bases. CDR3 length: 16 amino acids. The germline V gene encodes CDR1 MNHEY and CDR2 SVGAGI. V lost 0 bases to trimming and J lost 7 bases; unmatched junction nucleotides: 8. CDR3 in amino acids: CASSYSTGEASEKLFF. The CDR3 bases are TGTGCCAGCAGTTACTCCACAGGGGAAGCTTCTGAAAAACTGTTTTTT.

The rearrangement links TRBV11-3 to TRBJ2-3; D is uncertain. Germline CDR1 SGHNT, CDR2 YENEEA. The CDR3 is 13 amino acids. V was trimmed by 3 bases and J by 10 bases, leaving 14 bases between them. CDR3 sequence (DNA): TGTGCCAGCAGCTTCTCCGGGCAGGATTCGCAGTATTTT. It is translated as CASSFSGQDSQYF.

The table lists this clonotype with a few counts. The rearrangement uses TRBV7-2 and TRBJ2-3, with D perhaps TRBD1 or TRBD2 (5 bases each). Germline assignment: CDR1 SGHTA and CDR2 FQGNSA. This CDR3 spans 15 amino acids. The germline V and J ends were trimmed by 5 bases and 8 bases, with 20 bases remaining between them. CDR3 sequence reads: CASSPRSADKGTQYF. The CDR3 coding sequence is TGTGCCAGCAGCCCTAGGTCAGCGGACAAGGGTACGCAGTATTTT.

This clonotype was seen once. A much larger clone sits a single nucleotide away, making a read error possible. CDR3 residues: CATSSTGGLYEQYF. Written as DNA, the CDR3 is TGTGCCACCAGCTCGACAGGGGGGCTCTACGAGCAGTACTTC. This rearrangement joins TRBV24-1 to TRBJ2-7; 9 nucleotides line up with TRBD1. Looked up from germline, CDR1 is KGHDR and CDR2 is SFDVKD. V was clipped by 7 bases and J by 3 bases; unmatched bases: 6. This CDR3 has 14 amino acids.

A word on this clonotype: A much bigger clone sits one base away, suggesting this may be a read error. This chain uses TRBV6-5 with TRBJ1-3; the D is unclear. The CDR3 totals 13 residues. CDR1 is MNHEY and CDR2 is SVGAGI in the germline V gene. The CDR3 reads CASSPTLGNTTYF. The CDR3 region has the DNA TGTGCCAGCAGCCCCACCCTCGGAAACACCACATATTTT.

Of note for this clonotype: It may be a read error: a sequence one base away is much more abundant. V usage is TRBV6-1 and J usage is TRBJ2-4, with 8 bases lining up with TRBD2. Germline assignment: CDR1 MNHNS and CDR2 SASEGT. The CDR3 consists of 15 residues. For the CDR3, the DNA is TGTGCCAGCAGTGACGGGGGGGCCGCCAAAGACATTCAGTACTTC. This encodes CASSDGGAAKDIQYF.

Details on this clonotype: Since a much larger clone is just one base distant, this may be a read error. This chain uses TRBV7-9 with TRBJ1-1, with D uncertain. CDR1 and CDR2 (germline): SEHNR, FQNEAQ (reference sequence). The V and J ends lost 3 bases and 1 base respectively, with 12 bases between them. There are 15 residues in the CDR3. The CDR3 sequence is CASSFTGWWNTEAFF. The CDR3 DNA sequence: TGTGCCAGCAGCTTTACGGGATGGTGGAACACTGAAGCTTTCTTT.

V usage is TRBV20-1 and J usage is TRBJ2-1; a possible D gene is TRBD2 (6 bases). Germline V gives CDR1 DFQATT, CDR2 SNEGSKA (reference sequence). This CDR3 region has 15 residues. The CDR3 DNA sequence: TGCCGACTAACGGGGAGGTCCGTTCCTTGGGATGAGCAGTTCTTC. Translation: CRLTGRSVPWDEQFF.

To note about this clonotype: A much larger clone lies a single base off, so this may be a read error. The chain employs TRBV29-1 and TRBJ1-1; maybe TRBD1 (5 bases). This CDR3 contains 16 residues. Trimming left V 3 bases short and J 4 bases short, with 21 bases between. Germline V lookup: CDR1 SQVTM, CDR2 ANQGSEA. The CDR3 here is CSVEGAGGDVVTEAFF. CDR3 in DNA: TGCAGCGTTGAGGGAGCGGGGGGGGACGTGGTCACTGAAGCTTTCTTT.

Comment on this clonotype: Since no conserved phenylalanine or tryptophan closes the CDR3, a read error is the likely cause. The rearrangement uses TRBV12-3 or TRBV12-4 and TRBJ2-5; 7 bases map to TRBD1. The CDR3 consists of 13 residues. V trimming: 6 bases; J trimming: 1 base; junction bases outside the gene matches: 2. The CDR3, as DNA: TGTGCCAGCAGACAGGGGACCCAAGAGACCCAGTACCTC. Translation gives CASRQGTQETQYL.

With regard to this clonotype: One junction end does not reproduce the germline sequence, and a read error may be involved. The chain employs TRBV5-6 and TRBJ2-1; weak D call: TRBD2 (6 bases). The CDR3 sequence is 15 residues long. The germline V gene has CDR1 SGHDT and CDR2 YYEEEE. The CDR3 DNA reads as TGTGCCAGCAGCCTGGGACTCGACTCCTACAATGGGCAGTTCTTC. This codes for CASSLGLDSYNGQFF. Based on the CDR3 plus reference TRBV5-6 and TRBJ2-1, the full variable domain is DAGVTQSPTHLIKTRGQQVTLRCSPKSGHDTVSWYQQALGQGPQFIFQYYEEEERQRGNFPDRFSGHQFPNYSSELNVNALLLGDSALYLCASSLGLDSYNGQFFGPGTRLTVL.

This clonotype was seen once. Relative to the germline gene, one junction end is altered; a read error may explain this. The V and J genes are TRBV6-5 and TRBJ2-7; D is unresolved. Germline CDR1 is MNHEY and CDR2 is SVGAGI. The CDR3 covers 14 residues. CDR3 coding DNA: TGTGCCAGTAGTGAAGATCTGGAAACCTACGAGCCGTACTTC. Its protein is CASSEDLETYEPYF.

Turning to this clonotype: This clone may be a read error of a much larger clone one base away. The CDR3 here is CRARPDTQYF. Written as DNA, the CDR3 is TGCAGGGCCAGACCAGATACGCAGTATTTT. The chain combines TRBV20-1 with TRBJ2-3; D ambiguous. Germline V gene sequence: CDR1 DFQATT, CDR2 SNEGSKA (reference sequence). The CDR3 totals 10 residues.

This clonotype was seen once. This may come from a read error, since a much larger clone is one base off. This sequence joins TRBV6-1 and TRBJ2-5; no firm D call. V gave up 10 bases and J gave up 3 bases, with 21 bases separating them. This CDR3 contains 15 residues. Germline-derived CDR1 and CDR2 are MNHNS and SASEGT. DNA of the CDR3: TGTGCCACCGGGCCTGGGGATTATGGTGAAGAGACCCAGTACTTC. Amino acids: CATGPGDYGEETQYF.

To note about this clonotype: A much bigger clone sits one base away, suggesting this may be a read error. The chain recombines TRBV29-1 with TRBJ2-3; 8 nucleotides match TRBD2. CDR1 is SQVTM and CDR2 is ANQGSEA in the germline V gene. The CDR3 loop spans 13 amino acids. The CDR3 DNA is TGCAGCTCCAGCGGGGGCACGGGAGATGCGCAGTATTTT. Its protein is CSSSGGTGDAQYF.

The CDR3, as DNA: TGTGTCAACAGCTCAGAGGGCACCGAGCAGTTCTTC. Protein product: CVNSSEGTEQFF. The V call is TRBV11-2, the J call TRBJ2-1, with a weak D call TRBD2 (5 bases). This CDR3 region has 12 residues. Per the germline V gene, CDR1 is SGHAT and CDR2 is FQNNGV.

This clonotype was seen many times. The V gene is TRBV6-5, the J gene TRBJ1-5; D is undetermined. The CDR3 covers 15 residues. The germline V gene has CDR1 MNHEY and CDR2 SVGAGI. V gave up 6 bases and J gave up 2 bases, with 14 bases separating them. Written as DNA, the CDR3 is TGTGCCAGCAGACCGAGGGTACGTCGCAATCAGCCCCAGCATTTT. This encodes CASRPRVRRNQPQHF.

This clonotype was counted many times. At one of its ends the junction is not consistent with the germline gene, which may arise from a read error. The chain recombines TRBV11-2 with TRBJ2-7, with D perhaps being TRBD1 or TRBD2 (7 bases each). The CDR3 has 13 amino acids. The germline V gene encodes CDR1 SGHAT and CDR2 FQNNGV. The CDR3 loop is CASSLELGGGQYF. For the CDR3, the DNA is TGTGCCAGCAGCTTAGAGCTGGGGGGGGGACAGTATTTC.

Turning to this clonotype: One end of the junction does not line up with germline, which may come from a read error. The chain has TRBV20-1 and TRBJ1-3; D might be TRBD1 (6 bases). Germline V CDR1 and CDR2: DFQATT, SNEGSKA (reference sequence). The CDR3 extends over 16 amino acids. CDR3 sequence (DNA): TGTAGTGCTAGACCTACTGCCGGGGGGGCTGGAAGCACCATATATTTT. The encoded protein is CSARPTAGGAGSTIYF.

Regarding this clonotype: Germline and junction disagree at one end, which may indicate a read error. This rearrangement joins TRBV5-4 to TRBJ1-2; D unresolved. This CDR3 has 14 amino acids. Germline V CDR1 and CDR2: SGHNT, YYREEE (reference sequence). The CDR3 is CVSSLGEEGYGYTF. CDR3 DNA: TGTGTCAGCAGCTTGGGTGAGGAGGGCTATGGCTACACCTTC.